Sequencing of this T cell receptor (beta chain) was carried out in a study of cytomegalovirus exposure and HLA in healthy donors. Clones were sequenced by immunoSEQ multiplex PCR, and TCRdb holds only the in-frame ones, with some missing. The sample lists some 140,000 clones, approximately 90% occurring once. This clone was counted a single time. Germline lookup yields CDR1 SQVTM and CDR2 ANQGSEA. CDR3 length: 13 residues. V was pared by 4 bases and J by 4 bases, with 8 bases between. This sequence was found in a woman aged 30 to 39 in good health and CMV-seropositive. The chain uses TRBV29-1 and TRBJ2-6, with unresolved D. The specimen was PBMCs. The CDR3 DNA sequence: TGCAGCGTTGTCTCGCGGGGGGCCAACGTCCTGACTTTC. Translation gives CSVVSRGANVLTF.